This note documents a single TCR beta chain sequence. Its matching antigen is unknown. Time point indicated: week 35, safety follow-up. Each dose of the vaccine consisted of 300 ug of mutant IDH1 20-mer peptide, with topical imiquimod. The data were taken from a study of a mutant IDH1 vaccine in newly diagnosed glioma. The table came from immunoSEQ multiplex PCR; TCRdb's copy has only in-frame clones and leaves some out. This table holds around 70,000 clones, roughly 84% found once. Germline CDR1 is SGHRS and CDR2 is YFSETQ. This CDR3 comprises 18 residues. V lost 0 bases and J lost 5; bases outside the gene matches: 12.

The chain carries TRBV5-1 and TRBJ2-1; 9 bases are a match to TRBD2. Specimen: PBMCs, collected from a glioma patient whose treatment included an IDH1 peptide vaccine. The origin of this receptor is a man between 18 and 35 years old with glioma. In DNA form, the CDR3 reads TGCGCCAGCAGCTTGGATTTCAGACTAGCGGCCGGAGACAATGAGCAGTTCTTC. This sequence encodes CASSLDFRLAAGDNEQFF.